This T cell receptor (beta chain) was found in a study of shared clonotypes between healthy human individuals. Germline CDR1 MDHEN, CDR2 SYDVKM. The V and J ends lost 5 bases and 1 base respectively, with 17 bases between them. The CDR3 spans 16 residues. Using immunoSEQ multiplex PCR, the repertoire was profiled, and TCRdb retains in-frame clones only, with some absent. The data contain roughly 1,600,000 clones, approximately 98.5% of them singletons. The V and J genes are TRBV28 and TRBJ1-1; D is undetermined. The sequence was obtained from a man aged 30 to 45 in good health. Sequenced: naive CD4+ T cells sorted from blood. The subset was: CD45RA+ positively selected. CDR3 residues: CASSPGRPIGNTEAFF. In DNA form, the CDR3 reads TGTGCCAGCAGTCCTGGCAGGCCTATAGGGAACACTGAAGCTTTCTTT.